The TCR beta chain described here comes from a study of human T cells and chemical hapten exposure. The wider study: Per-sample TCR yield variation was attributed mainly to small pooled library volume differences. Overall study results and limits: TCRs whose frequency exceeded 1 in 1000 remained the same following DPC sensitization.

TCRdb re-called the RACE reads with MiXCR, one entry per CDR3 protein. This table holds around 99,000 distinct CDR3 sequences, roughly a tenth found once. This clonotype turned up a few times. What it binds is unknown. After removal of 5 bases from V and 1 base from J, the junction contained 5 bases not matched to a gene. Germline loops: CDR1 SGHAT, CDR2 FQNNGV. The CDR3 length is 15 residues. Time point specified: patch test 2, 6 weeks after DPC sensitization. Treatment indicated: therapeutic diphenylcyclopropenone sensitization with weekly scalp DPC. Blood was drawn before each patch test was applied. Total RNA was isolated from whole blood that had not been fractionated.

This material consisted of whole blood, taken in connection with sensitization to the hapten diphenylcyclopropenone (DPC). This chain links TRBV11-2 with TRBJ2-3; 8 bases match TRBD2. This TCR was recovered from a woman between 40 and 50 years old with alopecia areata. Some clones in this sample may be carry-over from other donors' samples. Written as DNA, the CDR3 is TGTGCCAGCAGCGGAAGACTAGCGCGCACAGATACGCAGTATTTT. This translates into CASSGRLARTDTQYF.